The 8 T cell receptor beta chains below were found in one sample sequenced in a study of cytomegalovirus exposure and HLA in healthy donors. Sequencing used immunoSEQ multiplex PCR; TCRdb keeps in-frame clones, though not all of them. There are 150,000 to 200,000 clones in the sample; around 87% occur only once, and roughly 1.5% lies in the top ten. Sequenced sample: PBMCs. All receptors derive from a woman between 25 and 40 years old in good health and CMV-seronegative.

The chain carries TRBV19 and TRBJ2-7; 7 bases map to TRBD1. The CDR3 extends over 14 amino acids. Germline V gives CDR1 LNHDA, CDR2 SQIVND (reference sequence). V shed 6 bases, J shed 0 bases, and the junction held 5 bases outside the gene matches. CDR3 in amino acids: CASSQQGISYEQYF. The CDR3 nucleotides read TGTGCCAGTAGCCAACAGGGGATCTCCTACGAGCAGTACTTC.

This rearrangement joins TRBV10-2 to TRBJ1-1, with 11 bases matching TRBD1. Germline CDR1 and CDR2: WSHSY and SAAADI. This CDR3 region has 15 residues. Losses at the gene ends were 7 bases for V and 5 bases for J; bases not matched to a gene: 9. In DNA, the CDR3 is TGCGCCAGCATCGATTTTGGGACAGGGGGAACTGAAGCTTTCTTT. Translated: CASIDFGTGGTEAFF.

The chain is built from TRBV10-3 and TRBJ2-7; 12 bases align to TRBD2. Trimming at V came to 9 bases and at J to 2 bases, leaving 5 bases not matched to a gene. Germline V gives CDR1 ENHRY, CDR2 SYGVKD. This CDR3 has 14 residues. CDR3 region: CAILLAGGTYEQYF. The CDR3 DNA reads as TGTGCCATACTACTAGCGGGGGGCACCTACGAGCAGTACTTC.

Concerning this clone itself: This sequence may be a read error, since a much larger clone differs from it by one base. The V gene is TRBV6-1, the J gene TRBJ2-2, with D tentatively TRBD1 (5 bases). The germline gives CDR1 MNHNS, CDR2 SASEGT. The germline V and J ends were trimmed by 3 bases and 3 bases, with 5 bases remaining between them. This CDR3 spans 13 amino acids. DNA of the CDR3: TGTGCCAGCAGTGACAGGGACACCGGGGAGCTGTTTTTT. Translated: CASSDRDTGELFF.

The V call is TRBV4-3, the J call TRBJ2-7; D remains unclear. Trimming removed 1 base at V and 7 bases at J, with 14 bases between. The CDR3 length is 14 residues. Per the germline V gene, CDR1 is LGHNA and CDR2 is YSLEER. CDR3 coding DNA: TGCGCCAGCAGCCAAGTTCTTCTATCGCCTGAGCAGTACTTC. Translating gives CASSQVLLSPEQYF.

The chain joins TRBV29-1 to TRBJ2-5; possible D gene TRBD2, 5 bases. Trimming left V 0 bases short and J 3 bases short, with 11 bases between. This CDR3 is 14 amino acids long. The germline V gene has CDR1 SQVTM and CDR2 ANQGSEA. CDR3 protein: CSVEDTGKKETQYF. CDR3 DNA: TGCAGCGTTGAAGACACCGGGAAGAAAGAGACCCAGTACTTC. Together with reference TRBV29-1 and TRBJ2-5, the CDR3 gives the full variable domain: SAVISQKPSRDICQRGTSLTIQCQVDSQVTMMFWYRQQPGQSLTLIATANQGSEATYESGFVIDKFPISRPNLTFSTLTVSNMSPEDSSIYLCSVEDTGKKETQYFGPGTRLLVL.

The chain is built from TRBV19 and TRBJ2-2; D is possibly TRBD1 (6 bases). V lost 4 bases, J lost 7 bases, and 13 bases lay in between. The CDR3 consists of 14 residues. Germline CDR1 reads LNHDA; CDR2 reads SQIVND (reference sequence). CDR3 sequence: CASSTPIQGGELFF. CDR3 nucleotides: TGTGCCAGTAGTACCCCTATACAGGGCGGGGAGCTGTTTTTT.

The genes are TRBV2 and TRBJ2-3; the D gene is possibly TRBD2 (7 bases). Trimming pared 2 bases from V and 2 bases from J, leaving 17 bases between. Germline assignment: CDR1 SNHLY and CDR2 FYNNEI. CDR3 length: 17 residues. The CDR3 DNA reads as TGTGCCAGCAGTGAATTAGGGGGGGGCCGGGTCACAGATACGCAGTATTTT. Protein: CASSELGGGRVTDTQYF.